The 27 T cell receptor delta chains listed next were all sequenced from one sample in a study of delta chains in infants with herpesvirus infections. PBMC RNA was reverse transcribed using gamma-chain- and delta-chain-specific primers. TCRdb fed the RT-PCR reads to CATT. The profile shows several thousand delta-chain clones, 30% to 35% of them singletons. The sequencing here drew on peripheral blood, taken at time point 3 of longitudinal follow-up. Every receptor here comes from a human donor who was a Ugandan infant, either HIV-exposed or HIV-unexposed (not recorded which).

This clone has only a few counts. This rearrangement joins TRDV1 to TRDJ1; D is uncertain. The CDR3 has 11 residues. V gave up 7 bases and J gave up 4 bases, with 7 bases separating them. Germline CDR1 TSWWSYY, CDR2 QGS. This chain's CDR3 is CALVVNDKLIF. CDR3 in DNA: TGTGCTCTTGTAGTCAACGATAAACTCATCTTT.

About this clone itself: A much larger clone lies one base from this, so it may be a read error. The chain recombines TRDV1 with TRDJ1; 9 bases align to TRDD2. After removal of 0 bases from V and 10 bases from J, the junction contained 18 bases not matched to a gene. Germline-derived CDR1 and CDR2 are TSWWSYY and QGS. The CDR3 covers 18 residues. The CDR3 is CALGELSFLPRGPRRLIF. The CDR3 nucleotides are TGTGCTCTTGGGGAACTTTCCTTCCTACCACGGGGGCCGAGAAGACTCATCTTT.

The chain combines TRDV1 with TRDJ1, with 8 bases lining up with TRDD3. Germline V CDR1 and CDR2: TSWWSYY, QGS. This CDR3 spans 19 amino acids. J lost 10 bases, V lost 0 bases, and 22 bases had no gene match. The CDR3 sequence: CALGELYLFVLGAPLGLIF. In DNA form, the CDR3 reads TGTGCTCTTGGGGAACTCTACCTGTTCGTACTGGGGGCCCCGTTGGGACTCATCTTT.

By frequency in the sample, this clone is medium-sized. The chain is built from TRDV1 and TRDJ1; D is perhaps TRDD3 (9 bases). This CDR3 has 23 amino acids. Germline V lookup: CDR1 TSWWSYY, CDR2 QGS. V was shortened by 4 bases and J by 0 bases, with 36 bases between the two germline ends. The CDR3 DNA is TGTGCTCTTGGGGGAGGAAGTGGCCTTCCTAGTAAGACTGGGGGACCGTACACCGATAAACTCATCTTT. It specifies CALGGGSGLPSKTGGPYTDKLIF.

The chain combines TRDV1 with TRDJ1; possible D gene TRDD3, 6 bases. The CDR3 spans 17 residues. V lost 0 bases to trimming and J lost 0 bases, with 14 bases between them. Germline V gene data show CDR1 as TSWWSYY and CDR2 as QGS. The CDR3 DNA reads TGTGCTCTTGGGGAACTTGGGTGGTGGGGGGACACCGATAAACTCATCTTT. This codes for CALGELGWWGDTDKLIF.

This clone was observed a handful of times. The genes are TRDV1 and TRDJ1; TRDD2 matches at 7 bases. After removal of 4 bases from V and 0 bases from J, the junction contained 14 bases not matched to a gene. CDR3 length equals 18 residues. The germline CDR1 and CDR2 sequences are TSWWSYY and QGS. CDR3 residues: CALGVYFLFPRYTDKLIF. CDR3 sequence (DNA): TGTGCTCTTGGGGTCTACTTCCTATTCCCCCGGTACACCGATAAACTCATCTTT.

This clone came up a few times. The chain is built from TRDV3 and TRDJ1; 9 bases are shared with TRDD3. Trimming cost V 2 bases and J 9 bases; bases outside gene matches: 16. Germline CDR1 and CDR2: TVYSNPD and GDNSRS (reference sequence). This CDR3 has 15 residues. Here the CDR3 DNA reads TGTGCCTTTTGGGCTCTACGCTTGGGGGATAGAGAACTCATCTTT. It yields the protein CAFWALRLGDRELIF.

The chain couples TRDV2 to TRDJ3, with 10 positions matching TRDD3. This CDR3 spans 18 amino acids. Germline V gene sequence: CDR1 GEAIGNYY, CDR2 EKD. Trimming cost V 3 bases and J 0 bases; bases outside gene matches: 4. The CDR3 region has the DNA TGTGCCTGTGACTCCGCTGGGGGATACTCCTGGGACACCCGACAGATGTTTTTC. Residues: CACDSAGGYSWDTRQMFF.

The chain recombines TRDV1 with TRDJ2, with D possibly being TRDD2 or TRDD3 (8 bases each). Germline CDR1 reads TSWWSYY; CDR2 reads QGS. V dropped 4 bases and J dropped 6 bases, with 30 bases sitting between them. This CDR3 has 20 amino acids. The CDR3, as DNA: TGTGCTCTTGGGGTTCTTCCTACGCATTACTGGGGGGGAGAGTCAGCACAACTCTTCTTT. Protein product: CALGVLPTHYWGGESAQLFF.

This clone was picked up a small number of times. The rearrangement uses TRDV1 and TRDJ1; TRDD2 is a possible D gene (5 bases). This CDR3 comprises 18 residues. The germline V gene has CDR1 TSWWSYY and CDR2 QGS. Trimming removed 0 bases at V and 0 bases at J, with 17 bases between. CDR3 amino acids: CALGELGFFPLYTDKLIF. CDR3 bases: TGTGCTCTTGGGGAACTAGGGTTCTTCCCCCTGTACACCGATAAACTCATCTTT.

This clone was counted a few times. This chain connects TRDV3 to TRDJ1, with 9 bases that match TRDD3. The CDR3 runs to 17 residues. The J segment lost 0 bases and the V segment lost 2 bases, leaving 13 bases of the junction unmatched. Germline V gene sequence: CDR1 TVYSNPD, CDR2 GDNSRS (reference sequence). The CDR3 loop is CAFPSQSGGLYTDKLIF. The CDR3 DNA reads TGTGCCTTTCCTTCCCAGTCTGGGGGATTGTACACCGATAAACTCATCTTT.

CDR3 amino acids: CACDTMGTGGYANSWDTRQMFF. DNA for the CDR3: TGTGCCTGTGACACAATGGGTACTGGGGGATACGCGAACTCCTGGGACACCCGACAGATGTTTTTC. The gene calls are TRDV2 and TRDJ3; 13 bases line up with TRDD3. The CDR3 contains 22 residues. The germline V gene encodes CDR1 GEAIGNYY and CDR2 EKD. Trimming took 1 base from V and 0 from J; bases not matched to a gene: 11.

By share, this clone counts as medium-sized. This same CDR3 is encoded by further DNA sequences in the sample. V gene TRDV1 combines with J gene TRDJ1; the match to TRDD3 covers 7 bases. The ends lost 3 bases at V and 0 bases at J; junction bases unmatched: 10. Germline V lookup: CDR1 TSWWSYY, CDR2 QGS. The CDR3 covers 17 residues. The DNA of the CDR3 is TGTGCTCTTGGGGATAGGGGGGATTTCCCGTACACCGATAAACTCATCTTT. Translated: CALGDRGDFPYTDKLIF.

The rearrangement links TRDV1 to TRDJ2, with 13 bases matching TRDD3. V trimming: 3 bases; J trimming: 6 bases; junction bases outside the gene matches: 22. The CDR3 sequence is 22 residues long. CDR1 and CDR2 (germline): TSWWSYY, QGS. In DNA, the CDR3 is TGTGCTCTTGGGGAGTGGGGATACTTCCTCCTCACTGGGGGATACGGGGCAGCACAACTCTTCTTT. This gives the protein CALGEWGYFLLTGGYGAAQLFF.

This clone was found a few times. Written as DNA, the CDR3 is TGTGCCTGTGACACCATGTTAGACTGGGGGATACGCTTGACAGCACAACTCTTCTTT. This encodes CACDTMLDWGIRLTAQLFF. V usage is TRDV2 and J usage is TRDJ2; 13 nucleotides agree with TRDD3. Unmatched junction bases numbered 8, after V lost 0 bases and J lost 2 bases. This CDR3 has 19 residues. Germline CDR1 reads GEAIGNYY; CDR2 reads EKD.

The chain links TRDV1 to TRDJ1, with no clear D. CDR1 is TSWWSYY, CDR2 QGS, per germline. The CDR3 has 17 amino acids. Trimming shortened V by 4 bases and J by 0 bases, and 18 bases separated the two germline ends. CDR3 in amino acids: CALGGTGGRLYTDKLIF. The CDR3 DNA is TGTGCTCTTGGGGGGACCGGAGGGAGGCTGTACACCGATAAACTCATCTTT.

V and J are TRDV1 and TRDJ1, with TRDD3 as a possible D gene (6 bases). V was clipped by 4 bases and J by 0 bases, with 21 bases between them. The V gene's germline CDR1 is TSWWSYY and CDR2 QGS. The CDR3 totals 18 residues. Here the CDR3 DNA reads TGTGCTCTTGGGGTTTACTACGTGGGGGCCCTCTACACCGATAAACTCATCTTT. Translating it yields CALGVYYVGALYTDKLIF.

Details on this clone: This may be a read error, as it is one base from a much larger clone. The chain links TRDV3 to TRDJ1; 11 bases line up with TRDD3. CDR1 TVYSNPD and CDR2 GDNSRS come from the germline V gene (reference sequence). The CDR3 covers 21 residues. The DNA for the CDR3 is TGTGCCACGCTCACCCTTCCTACGAGAACTGGGGGATATCCGTACACCGATAAATTCATCTTT. This gives the protein CATLTLPTRTGGYPYTDKFIF.

As for this clone: A much larger clone differs by one base, so this may be a read error. The chain uses TRDV2 and TRDJ3, with D perhaps matching TRDD3 (5 bases). The germline V gene encodes CDR1 GEAIGNYY and CDR2 EKD. The CDR3 has 16 residues. Written as DNA, the CDR3 is TGTGCCTGTGACGACGTCAGCTCCTGGGACACCCGACAGAAGTTTTTC. The encoded protein is CACDDVSSWDTRQKFF.

The V and J genes are TRDV1 and TRDJ1, with 12 bases lining up with TRDD3. This CDR3 is 19 amino acids long. The J segment lost 7 bases and the V segment lost 1 base, leaving 16 bases of the junction unmatched. Germline V gene data show CDR1 as TSWWSYY and CDR2 as QGS. As DNA, the CDR3 is TGTGCTCTTGGGGAACGTTGGTCTTCCGTTTACTGGGGGATACCTAAACTCATCTTT. Its translation: CALGERWSSVYWGIPKLIF.

The V call is TRDV1, the J call TRDJ1, with D hard to call. This CDR3 has 15 residues. Per the germline V gene, CDR1 is TSWWSYY and CDR2 is QGS. The V and J ends lost 7 bases and 2 bases respectively, with 17 bases between them. Here the CDR3 DNA reads TGTGCTCTTGTCCCCGTCTGGTTGGAGACCGATAAACTCATCTTT. This sequence encodes CALVPVWLETDKLIF.

This sequence joins TRDV2 and TRDJ3; 10 bases are shared with TRDD3. Trimming took 3 bases from V and 1 from J; bases not matched to a gene: 5. CDR3 size: 18 residues. Looked up from germline, CDR1 is GEAIGNYY and CDR2 is EKD. Written as DNA, the CDR3 is TGTGCCTGTGACGTTATACTGGGGGATTCCTGGGACACCCGACAGATGTTTTTC. This codes for CACDVILGDSWDTRQMFF.

About this clone: This may stem from a read error, because a much larger clone lies one nucleotide away. Distinct nucleotide sequences in the sample also encode this CDR3. This rearrangement joins TRDV2 to TRDJ1, with 13 bases lining up with TRDD3. The germline gives CDR1 GEAIGNYY, CDR2 EKD. CDR3 length equals 16 residues. The CDR3 spells CACDILGDTYTDKLIF. The CDR3, as DNA: TGTGCCTGTGACATACTGGGGGATACGTACACCGATAAACTCATCTTC.

The sample holds one count of this clone. The chain has TRDV1 and TRDJ1; unclear D gene. Germline V gives CDR1 TSWWSYY, CDR2 QGS. The CDR3 extends over 19 amino acids. V dropped 2 bases and J dropped 0 bases, with 22 bases sitting between them. The CDR3 reads CALGEMRATMESYTDKLIF. The CDR3 nucleotides are TGTGCTCTTGGGGAAATGCGGGCTACGATGGAGTCCTACACCGATAAACTCATCTTT.

On this clone: This clone may be a read error of a much larger clone one base away. This sample includes further DNA sequences coding for the same CDR3. V and J are TRDV2 and TRDJ3; D is perhaps TRDD3 (6 bases). Germline CDR1 and CDR2: GEAIGNYY and EKD. The CDR3 extends over 17 amino acids. Trimming shortened V by 0 bases and J by 1 base, and 9 bases separated the two germline ends. CDR3 in amino acids: CACDTVLGSWDTRQMFF. Written as DNA, the CDR3 is TGTGCCTGTGACACCGTACTGGGATCCTGGGACACCCGACAGATGTTTTTC.

The chain recombines TRDV1 with TRDJ1, with TRDD3 identical over 13 bases. J gave up 3 bases and V 0 bases, and 16 bases lay outside the gene matches. The CDR3 covers 21 residues. CDR1 is TSWWSYY and CDR2 is QGS in the germline V gene. CDR3 nucleotides: TGTGCTCTTGGGGAACTCCTTACCTTTCCACTGGGGGATACGCGGGCCGATAAACTCATCTTT. This gives the protein CALGELLTFPLGDTRADKLIF.

This rearrangement joins TRDV3 to TRDJ3, with 12 bases lining up with TRDD3. The CDR3 is 26 amino acids. From germline, CDR1 is TVYSNPD and CDR2 GDNSRS (reference sequence). V was clipped by 4 bases and J by 0 bases; unmatched bases: 31. DNA for the CDR3: TGTGCCTCGCCTCGACTTCCTAGAAAAAGTACTGGGGGATACAGTGCTGGCTCCTGGGACACCCGACAGATGTTTTTC. Its translation is CASPRLPRKSTGGYSAGSWDTRQMFF.